The entry that follows covers one T cell receptor beta chain sequence. The participants were between about 18 and 90 years old and came from roughly 25 US areas. The authors' processing: Estimated nucleated cell counts came from reference gene primer amplification. The assay was immunoSEQ multiplex PCR, and TCRdb's table has in-frame clones only and misses some. V, J and clone size derive from that table, while D and trimming were established from the DNA sequence. The data hold 200,000 to 300,000 clones, with roughly 90% observed a single time. The sample is drawn from a study of blood T cell repertoires in COVID-19. As for the study in general: In each case, the material was cDNA or gDNA derived from T cells, B-cell-depleted T cells, or PBMCs.

The CDR3 runs to 16 residues. The ends were cut back, 4 bases at V and 5 bases at J, with 17 bases in the middle. CDR1 and CDR2 (germline): MNHEY, SMNVEV (reference sequence). Sequenced material: PBMCs or T cells enriched from blood (not recorded which). This rearrangement joins TRBV27 to TRBJ2-2, with D possibly being TRBD1 (6 bases). The receptor comes from a woman in her 30s who had recovered from COVID-19. CDR3 region: CASSSPGHWATGELFF. The CDR3 DNA follows: TGTGCCAGCAGTTCCCCGGGACATTGGGCTACCGGGGAGCTGTTTTTT.